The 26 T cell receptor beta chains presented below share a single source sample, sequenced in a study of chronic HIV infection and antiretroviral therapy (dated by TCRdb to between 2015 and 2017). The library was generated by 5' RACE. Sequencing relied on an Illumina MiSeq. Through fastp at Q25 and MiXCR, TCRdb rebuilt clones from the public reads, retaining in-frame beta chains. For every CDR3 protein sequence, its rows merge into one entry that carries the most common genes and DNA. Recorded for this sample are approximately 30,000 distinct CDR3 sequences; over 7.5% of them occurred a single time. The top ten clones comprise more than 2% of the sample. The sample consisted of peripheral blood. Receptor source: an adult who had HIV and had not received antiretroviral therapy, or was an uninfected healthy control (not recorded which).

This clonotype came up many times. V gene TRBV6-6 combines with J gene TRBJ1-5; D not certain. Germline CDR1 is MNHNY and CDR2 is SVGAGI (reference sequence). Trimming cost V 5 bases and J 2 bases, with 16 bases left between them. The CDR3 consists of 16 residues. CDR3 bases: TGTGCCAGCAGTCAACACCTAGACAATCGCAATCAGCCCCAGCATTTT. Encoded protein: CASSQHLDNRNQPQHF.

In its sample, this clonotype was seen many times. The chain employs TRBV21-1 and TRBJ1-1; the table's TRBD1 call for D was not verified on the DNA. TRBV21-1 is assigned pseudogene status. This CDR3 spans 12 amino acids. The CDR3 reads CASSTGTAEAFF. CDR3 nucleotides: TGTGCCAGCAGCACCGGTACAGCCGAAGCTTTCTTT.

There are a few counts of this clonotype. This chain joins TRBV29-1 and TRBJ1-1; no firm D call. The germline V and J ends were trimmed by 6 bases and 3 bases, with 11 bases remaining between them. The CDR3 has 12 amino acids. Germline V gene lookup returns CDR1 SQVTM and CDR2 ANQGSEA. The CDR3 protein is CSVAGAHTEAFF. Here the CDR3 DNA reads TGCAGCGTAGCGGGAGCGCACACTGAAGCTTTCTTT. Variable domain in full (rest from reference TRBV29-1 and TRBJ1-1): SAVISQKPSRDICQRGTSLTIQCQVDSQVTMMFWYRQQPGQSLTLIATANQGSEATYESGFVIDKFPISRPNLTFSTLTVSNMSPEDSSIYLCSVAGAHTEAFFGQGTRLTVV.

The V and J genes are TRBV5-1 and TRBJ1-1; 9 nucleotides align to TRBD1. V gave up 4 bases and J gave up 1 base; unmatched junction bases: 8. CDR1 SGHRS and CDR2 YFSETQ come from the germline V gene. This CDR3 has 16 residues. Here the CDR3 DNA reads TGCGCCAGCAGCACCCTTTCACAGGGGGCGAACACTGAAGCTTTCTTT. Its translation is CASSTLSQGANTEAFF.

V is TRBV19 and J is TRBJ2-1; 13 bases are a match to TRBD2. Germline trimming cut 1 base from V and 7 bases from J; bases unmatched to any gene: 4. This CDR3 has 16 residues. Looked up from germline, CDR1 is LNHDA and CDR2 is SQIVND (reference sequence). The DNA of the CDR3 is TGTGCCAGTAGTATAGGGACTAGCGGGAGTAAGAATGAGCAGTTCTTC. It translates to CASSIGTSGSKNEQFF.

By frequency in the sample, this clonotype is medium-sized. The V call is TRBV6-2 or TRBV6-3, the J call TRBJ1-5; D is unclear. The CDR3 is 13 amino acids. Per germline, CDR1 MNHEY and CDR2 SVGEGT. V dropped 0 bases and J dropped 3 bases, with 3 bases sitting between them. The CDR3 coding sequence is TGTGCCAGCAGTTACTCGGACAATCAGCCCCAGCATTTT. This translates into CASSYSDNQPQHF.

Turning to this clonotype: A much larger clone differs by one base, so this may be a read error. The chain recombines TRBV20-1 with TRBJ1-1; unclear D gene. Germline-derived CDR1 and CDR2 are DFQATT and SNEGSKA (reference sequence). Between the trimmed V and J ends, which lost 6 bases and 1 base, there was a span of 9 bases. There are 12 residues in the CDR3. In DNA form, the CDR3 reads TGCAGTGCGTGGGTCAGGAACACTGAAGCTTTCTTT. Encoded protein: CSAWVRNTEAFF.

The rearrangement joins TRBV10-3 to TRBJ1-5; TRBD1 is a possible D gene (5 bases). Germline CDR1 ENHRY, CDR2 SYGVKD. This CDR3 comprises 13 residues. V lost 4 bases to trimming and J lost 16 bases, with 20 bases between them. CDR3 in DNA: TGTGCCATCAGTGCCGAGGTCCTGGGGGGTCTTCATTTT. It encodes CAISAEVLGGLHF.

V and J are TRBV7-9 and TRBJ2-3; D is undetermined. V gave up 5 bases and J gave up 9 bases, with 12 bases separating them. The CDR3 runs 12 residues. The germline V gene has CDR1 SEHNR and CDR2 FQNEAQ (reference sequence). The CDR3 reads CASSPLEETQYF. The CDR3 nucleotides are TGTGCCAGCAGCCCCCTAGAGGAGACGCAGTATTTT. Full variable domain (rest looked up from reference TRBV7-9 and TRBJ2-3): DTGVSQNPRHKITKRGQNVTFRCDPISEHNRLYWYRQTLGQGPEFLTYFQNEAQLEKSRLLSDRFSAERPKGSFSTLEIQRTEQGDSAMYLCASSPLEETQYFGPGTRLTVL.

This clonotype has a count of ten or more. CDR3 protein: CASGLGRGNMNTEAFF. The DNA of the CDR3 is TGTGCTAGTGGTTTGGGACGGGGAAATATGAACACTGAAGCTTTCTTT. This chain joins TRBV12-5 and TRBJ1-1; the D is unclear. CDR3 length: 16 amino acids. Trimming pared 1 base from V and 0 bases from J, leaving 12 bases between. Germline CDR1 reads LGHNT; CDR2 reads FRNRAP. The whole variable domain, filled in from reference TRBV12-5 and TRBJ1-1, reads DARVTQTPRHKVTEMGQEVTMRCQPILGHNTVFWYRQTMMQGLELLAYFRNRAPLDDSGMPKDRFSAEMPDATLATLKIQPSEPRDSAVYFCASGLGRGNMNTEAFFGQGTRLTVV.

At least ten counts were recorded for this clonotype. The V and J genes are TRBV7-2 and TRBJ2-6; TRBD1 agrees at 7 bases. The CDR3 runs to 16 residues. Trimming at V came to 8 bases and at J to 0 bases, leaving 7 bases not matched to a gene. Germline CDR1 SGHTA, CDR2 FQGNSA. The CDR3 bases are TGTGCCAGCCCAGGGACAGCGAGCTCTGGGGCCAACGTCCTGACTTTC. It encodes CASPGTASSGANVLTF.

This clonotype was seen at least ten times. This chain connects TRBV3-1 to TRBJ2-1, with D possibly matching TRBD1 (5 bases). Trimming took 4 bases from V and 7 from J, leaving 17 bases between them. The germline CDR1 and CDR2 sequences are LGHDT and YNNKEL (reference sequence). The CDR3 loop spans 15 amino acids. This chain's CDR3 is CASSRQGSKINEQFF. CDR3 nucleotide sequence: TGTGCCAGCAGCCGTCAGGGATCGAAGATTAATGAGCAGTTCTTC.

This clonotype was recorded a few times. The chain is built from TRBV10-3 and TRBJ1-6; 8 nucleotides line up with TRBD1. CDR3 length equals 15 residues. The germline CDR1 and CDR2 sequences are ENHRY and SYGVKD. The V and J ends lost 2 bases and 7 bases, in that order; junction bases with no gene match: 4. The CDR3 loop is CAISETTGANSPLHF. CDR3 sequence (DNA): TGTGCCATCAGTGAGACGACAGGGGCGAATTCACCCCTCCACTTT.

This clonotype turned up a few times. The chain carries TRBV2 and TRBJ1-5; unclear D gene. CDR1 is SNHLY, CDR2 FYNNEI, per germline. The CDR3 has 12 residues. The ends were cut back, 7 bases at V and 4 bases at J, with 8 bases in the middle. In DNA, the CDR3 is TGTGCCAGCAAAAGTCTAAATCAGCCCCAGCATTTT. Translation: CASKSLNQPQHF.

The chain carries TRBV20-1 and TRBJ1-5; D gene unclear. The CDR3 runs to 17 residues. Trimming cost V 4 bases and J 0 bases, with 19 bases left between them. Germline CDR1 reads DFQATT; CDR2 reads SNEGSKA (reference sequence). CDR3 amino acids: CSATPILNLGSNQPQHF. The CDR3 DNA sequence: TGCAGTGCTACCCCCATCCTAAATTTGGGTAGCAATCAGCCCCAGCATTTT.

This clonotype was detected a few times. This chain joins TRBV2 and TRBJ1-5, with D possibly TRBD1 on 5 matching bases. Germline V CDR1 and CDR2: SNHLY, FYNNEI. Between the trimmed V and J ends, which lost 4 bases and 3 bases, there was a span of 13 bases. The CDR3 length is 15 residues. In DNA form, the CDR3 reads TGTGCCAGCAGTGGCGGGACGATCTCCAATCAGCCCCAGCATTTT. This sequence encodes CASSGGTISNQPQHF.

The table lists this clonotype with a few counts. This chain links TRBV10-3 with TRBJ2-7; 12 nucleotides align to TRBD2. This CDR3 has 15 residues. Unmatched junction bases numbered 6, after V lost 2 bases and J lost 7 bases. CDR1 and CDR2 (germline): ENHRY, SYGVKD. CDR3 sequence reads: CAISEASGGAREQYF. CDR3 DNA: TGTGCCATCAGTGAGGCTAGCGGGGGGGCCAGGGAGCAGTACTTC.

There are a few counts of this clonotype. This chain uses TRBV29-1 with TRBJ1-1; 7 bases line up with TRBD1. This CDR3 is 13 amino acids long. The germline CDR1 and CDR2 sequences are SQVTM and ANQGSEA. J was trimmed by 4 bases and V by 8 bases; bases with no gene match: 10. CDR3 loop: CSQRRQGGTEAFF. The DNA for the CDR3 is TGCAGCCAGAGAAGACAGGGAGGCACTGAAGCTTTCTTT.

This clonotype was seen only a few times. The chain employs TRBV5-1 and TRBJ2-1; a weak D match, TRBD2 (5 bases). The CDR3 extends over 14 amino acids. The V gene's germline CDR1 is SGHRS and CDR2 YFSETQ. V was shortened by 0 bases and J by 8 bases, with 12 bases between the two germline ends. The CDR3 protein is CASSLALAGDEQFF. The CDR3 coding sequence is TGCGCCAGCAGCTTGGCTCTGGCGGGCGATGAGCAGTTCTTC.

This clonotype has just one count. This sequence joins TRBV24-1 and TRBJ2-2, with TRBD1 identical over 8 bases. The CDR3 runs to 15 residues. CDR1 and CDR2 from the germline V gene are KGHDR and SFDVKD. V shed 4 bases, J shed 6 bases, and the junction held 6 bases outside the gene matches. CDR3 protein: CATSDPKDRAGELFF. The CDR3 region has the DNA TGTGCCACCAGTGACCCCAAGGACAGGGCCGGGGAGCTGTTTTTT.

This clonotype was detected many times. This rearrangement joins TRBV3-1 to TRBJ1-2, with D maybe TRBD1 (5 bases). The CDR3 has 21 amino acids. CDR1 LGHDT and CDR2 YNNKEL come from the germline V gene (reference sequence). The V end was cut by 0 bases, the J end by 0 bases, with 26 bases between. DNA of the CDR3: TGTGCCAGCAGCCAAGATATATCTTCGCGGGGGGAGACAGCCGCTAACTATGGCTACACCTTC. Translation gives CASSQDISSRGETAANYGYTF. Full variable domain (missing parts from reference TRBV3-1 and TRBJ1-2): DTAVSQTPKYLVTQMGNDKSIKCEQNLGHDTMYWYKQDSKKFLKIMFSYNNKELIINETVPNRFSPKSPDKAHLNLHINSLELGDSAVYFCASSQDISSRGETAANYGYTFGSGTRLTVV.

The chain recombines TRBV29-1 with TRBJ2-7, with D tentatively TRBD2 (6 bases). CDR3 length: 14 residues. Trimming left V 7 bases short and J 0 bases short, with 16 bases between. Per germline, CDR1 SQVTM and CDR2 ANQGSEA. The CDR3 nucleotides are TGCAGCGCGGGCGGGACTGGGAGCTCCTACGAGCAGTACTTC. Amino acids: CSAGGTGSSYEQYF.

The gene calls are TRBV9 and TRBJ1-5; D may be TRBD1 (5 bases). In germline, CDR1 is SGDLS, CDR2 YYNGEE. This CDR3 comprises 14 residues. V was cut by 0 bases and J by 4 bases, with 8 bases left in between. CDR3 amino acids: CASSVGDGNQPQHF. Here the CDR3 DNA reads TGTGCCAGCAGCGTAGGGGACGGAAATCAGCCCCAGCATTTT.

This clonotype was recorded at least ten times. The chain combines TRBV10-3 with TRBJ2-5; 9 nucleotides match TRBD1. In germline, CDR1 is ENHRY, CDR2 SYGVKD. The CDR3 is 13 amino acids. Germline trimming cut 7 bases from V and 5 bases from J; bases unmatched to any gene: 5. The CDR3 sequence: CAITDDRGETQYF. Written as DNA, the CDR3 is TGTGCCATCACCGACGACAGGGGGGAGACCCAGTACTTC.

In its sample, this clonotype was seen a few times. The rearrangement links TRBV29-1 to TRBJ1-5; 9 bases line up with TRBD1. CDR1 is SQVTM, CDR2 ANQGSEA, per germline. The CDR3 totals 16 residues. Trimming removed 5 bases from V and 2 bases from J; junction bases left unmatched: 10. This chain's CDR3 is CSVRYPGQGGNQPQHF. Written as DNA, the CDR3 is TGCAGCGTTCGATACCCGGGACAGGGAGGCAATCAGCCCCAGCATTTT.

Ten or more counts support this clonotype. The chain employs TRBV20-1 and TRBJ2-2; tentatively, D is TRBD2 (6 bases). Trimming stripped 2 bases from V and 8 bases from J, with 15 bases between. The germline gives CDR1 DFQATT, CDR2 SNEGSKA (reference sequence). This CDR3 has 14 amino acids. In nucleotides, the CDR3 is TGCAGTGCTAGATACGGAGGGAGTAGGGGGGAGCTGTTTTTT. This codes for CSARYGGSRGELFF.